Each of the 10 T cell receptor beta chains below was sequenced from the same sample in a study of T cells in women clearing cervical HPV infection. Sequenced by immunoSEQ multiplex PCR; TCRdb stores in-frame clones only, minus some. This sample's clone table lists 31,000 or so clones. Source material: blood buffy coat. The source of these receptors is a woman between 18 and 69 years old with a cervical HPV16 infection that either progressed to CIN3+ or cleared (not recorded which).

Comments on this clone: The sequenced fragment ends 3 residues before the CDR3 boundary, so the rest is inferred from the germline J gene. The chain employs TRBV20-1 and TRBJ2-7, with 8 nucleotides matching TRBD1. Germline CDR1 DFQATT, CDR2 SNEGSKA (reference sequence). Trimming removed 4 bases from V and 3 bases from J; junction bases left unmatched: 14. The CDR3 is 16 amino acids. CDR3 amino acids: CSANRQGPDFNYEQYF. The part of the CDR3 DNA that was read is TGCAGTGCTAACAGACAGGGGCCCGACTTTAACTACGAG.

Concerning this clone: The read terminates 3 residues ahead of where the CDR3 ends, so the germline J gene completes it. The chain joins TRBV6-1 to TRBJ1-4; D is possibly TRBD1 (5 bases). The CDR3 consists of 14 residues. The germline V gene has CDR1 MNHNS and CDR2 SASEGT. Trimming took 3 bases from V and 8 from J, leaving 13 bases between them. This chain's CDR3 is CASSEGRVGEKLFF. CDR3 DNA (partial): TGTGCCAGCAGTGAGGGCAGGGTAGGAGAAAAA.

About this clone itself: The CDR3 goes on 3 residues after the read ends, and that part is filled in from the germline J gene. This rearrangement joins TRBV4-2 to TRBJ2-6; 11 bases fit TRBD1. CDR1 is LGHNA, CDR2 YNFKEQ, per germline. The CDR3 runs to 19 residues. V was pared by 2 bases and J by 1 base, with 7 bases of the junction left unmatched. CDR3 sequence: CASSQIGTGGRSGANVLTF. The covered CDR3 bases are TGTGCCAGCAGCCAAATAGGGACAGGGGGGAGATCTGGGGCCAACGTC.

Partial CDR3 DNA: TGCAGTGCTAGGGGGACAGGGAGGTACGAG. It is translated as CSARGTGRYE. The full CDR3 reads CSARGTGRYEQYF. This sequence joins TRBV20-1 and TRBJ2-7; TRBD1 matches 9 bases. The CDR3 end lies 3 residues beyond the end of the read and is filled in from the germline J gene. Germline loops: CDR1 DFQATT, CDR2 SNEGSKA (reference sequence). V shed 3 bases, J shed 4 bases, and the junction held 4 bases outside the gene matches. The CDR3 runs to 13 residues.

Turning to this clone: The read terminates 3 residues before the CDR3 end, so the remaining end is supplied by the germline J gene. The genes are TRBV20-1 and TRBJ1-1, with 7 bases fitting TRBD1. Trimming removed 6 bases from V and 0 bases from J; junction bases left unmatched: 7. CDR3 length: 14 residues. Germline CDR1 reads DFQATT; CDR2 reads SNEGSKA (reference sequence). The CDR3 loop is CSAQRQGMNTEAFF. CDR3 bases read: TGCAGTGCCCAACGACAGGGTATGAACACTGAA.

The chain's CDR3 is CASSELSSGNTIYF. The covered CDR3 bases are TGTGCCAGCAGTGAACTTAGCTCTGGAAACACC. The chain has TRBV2 and TRBJ1-3; no clear D. The DNA ends 3 residues before the CDR3 does, and the rest of the CDR3 is filled in from the germline J gene. The V gene's germline CDR1 is SNHLY and CDR2 FYNNEI. The CDR3 length is 14 residues. V was trimmed by 2 bases and J by 0 bases, leaving 5 bases between them.

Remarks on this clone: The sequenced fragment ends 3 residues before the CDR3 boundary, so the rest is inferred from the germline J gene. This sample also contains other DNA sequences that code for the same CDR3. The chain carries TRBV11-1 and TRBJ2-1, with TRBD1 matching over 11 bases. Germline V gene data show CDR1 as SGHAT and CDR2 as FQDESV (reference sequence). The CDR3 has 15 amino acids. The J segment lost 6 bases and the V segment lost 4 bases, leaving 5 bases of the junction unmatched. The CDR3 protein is CASSSGQGAFNEQFF. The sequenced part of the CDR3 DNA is TGTGCCAGCAGCTCCGGACAGGGGGCCTTCAATGAG.

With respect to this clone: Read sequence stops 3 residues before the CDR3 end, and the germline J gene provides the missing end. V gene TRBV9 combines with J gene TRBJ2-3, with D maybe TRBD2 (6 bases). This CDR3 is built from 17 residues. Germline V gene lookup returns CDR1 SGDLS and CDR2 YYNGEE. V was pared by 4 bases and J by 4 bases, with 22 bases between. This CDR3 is CASSPEFGSYGADTQYF. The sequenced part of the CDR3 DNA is TGTGCCAGCAGCCCCGAGTTCGGGAGTTACGGGGCAGATACG.

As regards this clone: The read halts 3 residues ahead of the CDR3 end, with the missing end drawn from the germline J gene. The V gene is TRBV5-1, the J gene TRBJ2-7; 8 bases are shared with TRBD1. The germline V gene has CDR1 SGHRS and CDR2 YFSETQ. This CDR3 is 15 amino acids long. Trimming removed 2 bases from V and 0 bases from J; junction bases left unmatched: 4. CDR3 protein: CASSLRQGSSYEQYF. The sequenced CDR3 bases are TGCGCCAGCAGCTTAAGACAGGGGTCCTCCTACGAG. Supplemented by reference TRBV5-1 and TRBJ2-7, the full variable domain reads KAGVTQTPRYLIKTRGQQVTLSCSPISGHRSVSWYQQTPGQGLQFLFEYFSETQRNKGNFPGRFSGRQFSNSRSEMNVSTLELGDSALYLCASSLRQGSSYEQYFGPGTRLTVT.

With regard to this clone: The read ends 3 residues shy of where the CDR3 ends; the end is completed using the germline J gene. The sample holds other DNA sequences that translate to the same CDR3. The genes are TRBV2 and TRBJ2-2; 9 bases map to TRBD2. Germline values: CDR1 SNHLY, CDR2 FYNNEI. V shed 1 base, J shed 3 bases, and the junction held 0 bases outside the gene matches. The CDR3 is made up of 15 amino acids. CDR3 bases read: TGTGCCAGCAGTGAAGAGCGGGGGGACACCGGGGAG. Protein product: CASSEERGDTGE. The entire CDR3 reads CASSEERGDTGELFF. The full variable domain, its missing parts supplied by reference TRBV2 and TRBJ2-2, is EPEVTQTPSHQVTQMGQEVILRCVPISNHLYFYWYRQILGQKVEFLVSFYNNEISEKSEIFDDQFSVERPDGSNFTLKIRSTKLEDSAMYFCASSEERGDTGELFFGEGSRLTVL.